The clone carrying this T cell receptor beta chain was observed once. Time point denoted: recipient sample about 28 days before transplant, after cytoreduction. The data stem from a study of T cell clonotyping in hematopoietic cell transplantation. The data were produced by immunoSEQ multiplex PCR, yet TCRdb's version contains in-frame clones alone and is incomplete. The sample shows around 27,000 clones, over 60% of them seen only once. Per the germline V gene, CDR1 is GTSNPN and CDR2 is SVGIG (reference sequence). The CDR3 loop spans 16 amino acids. Trimming took off 5 bases at V and 0 bases at J, with 14 bases between the two ends.

The sequence derives from a man aged 50 to 59 with myelodysplastic syndrome. Some clones in this sample may be carry-over from other donors' samples. The sample consisted of peripheral blood mononuclear cells, taken before stem cell transplant. This chain links TRBV30 with TRBJ2-6; no reliable D call. CDR3 DNA sequence: TGTGCCTGGTCCGCCGTAAGAAACTCTGGGGCCAACGTCCTGACTTTC. Encoded protein: CAWSAVRNSGANVLTF.